Listed below are T cell receptor beta chains from one sample, sequenced in a study of regulatory T cells in long-lasting Graves disease. TCRdb itself ran the multiplex PCR reads through MiXCR, one entry per CDR3 protein. This sample has roughly 430,000 distinct CDR3 sequences, with about 15% found just once. These same records also appear under a second study, on T cells in Graves' hyperthyroidism and ophthalmopathy.

The sample here was peripheral blood mononuclear cells (PBMCs), taken at new diagnosis, from a patient treated with antithyroid drugs. The receptors here all came from a woman in her thirties with Graves disease. Each CDR3 is given with its conserved first and last residue. Each record gives: J gene, V gene, clone size, CDR3 protein. A clone size is listed for some rows: how often the clone was seen (once, few, many), or a class if it is expanded.

>TRBJ2-7|TRBV27|many
CASSFRPLRSFYEQYF
>TRBJ1-1|TRBV6-9|many
CASSYRTGDRAFF
>TRBJ2-1|TRBV3-1|many
CASSPDTGEGSYNEQFF
>TRBJ2-7|TRBV27|few
CASGGPYEQYF
>TRBJ1-4|TRBV11-2|few
CASSLEGSGREKLFF
>TRBJ2-1|TRBV24-1|NA
CATRGTSGTYYNEQFF
>TRBJ1-1|TRBV29-1|many
CSVERPTGNSMEAFF
>TRBJ1-4|TRBV12-3/TRBV12-4|many
CASSSTGWSDEKLFF
>TRBJ1-4|TRBV20-1|few
CSARVIDQEKLFF
>TRBJ2-3|TRBV13|many
CASQAGPGDTQYF
>TRBJ2-7|TRBV5-1|NA
CASSLTPTYEQYF
>TRBJ2-7|TRBV2|many
CATRLVQGLSYEQYF
>TRBJ2-1|TRBV3-1|many
CASSQTGTGSNEQFF
>TRBJ2-7|TRBV27|NA
CASSLGAARQYF
>TRBJ2-1|TRBV29-1|NA
CSVSIFSSGRTNEQFF
>TRBJ1-2|TRBV7-3|few
CASSPVPDSNYGYTF
>TRBJ2-7|TRBV6-5|many
CASSYAQYYEQYF
>TRBJ2-1|TRBV5-4|many
CASSLDQRREQFF
>TRBJ2-7|TRBV10-3|many
CAISESKGYYEQYF
>TRBJ2-7|TRBV9|NA
CASSPRLGAYEQYF
>TRBJ1-1|TRBV16|many
CASSQSWWGYTEAFF
>TRBJ1-1|TRBV12-3/TRBV12-4|many
CASSLMRLTAEAFF
>TRBJ2-1|TRBV4-1|NA
CASSQVFLDRGTYNEQFF
>TRBJ1-2|TRBV12-5|NA
CASGYQTNYGYTF
>TRBJ1-2|TRBV27|few
CASSPQPGSVYGYTF
>TRBJ1-1|TRBV29-1|many
CSGRTGEESAEAFF
>TRBJ2-3|TRBV6-2/TRBV6-3|many
CASSYSAGSTDTQYF
>TRBJ2-5|TRBV6-2/TRBV6-3|many
CASSYPAGGRGTQYF